The entry below describes one T cell receptor beta chain. The data derive from a study of blood T cell repertoires in COVID-19. Background on the study: Spain, Italy and the United States supplied samples that represented acute and convalescent COVID-19. Sources were T cells, B-cell-depleted T cells, or PBMCs; the material itself was cDNA or gDNA.

Per the study methods: The authors estimated nucleated cell counts from reference gene primer amplification. Clones were sequenced by immunoSEQ multiplex PCR, and TCRdb holds only the in-frame ones, with some missing. V, J and clone size were drawn from that table, and D and trimming were deduced from the DNA. Altogether under 200,000 clones are present, around 83% being singletons, with the ten largest covering about 6%. The ends were cut back, 1 base at V and 8 bases at J, with 14 bases in the middle. CDR3 length: 15 residues. Germline CDR1 MNHEY, CDR2 SMNVEV (reference sequence). This sequence originates from a woman aged 35 to 49 with acute or convalescent COVID-19. J is TRBJ2-2 and V is TRBV27; tentatively, D is TRBD2 (5 bases). The specimen was peripheral blood. Written as DNA, the CDR3 is TGTGCCAGCAGTTTATTCGGACTCTCTGTGGGGGAGCTGTTTTTT. It codes for CASSLFGLSVGELFF.